The sequence of this TCR beta chain was determined in a study of beta chain features in type 1 diabetes (dated by TCRdb to between 2018 and 2020). About the study as a whole: Mean age, gender distribution, total cell number and subset yield were not different between patients and healthy donors. A total of approximately 99,000,000 sorted cells were examined across all samples, and RNA yield correlated strongly with the number of cells per subset. In the study, recently diagnosed type 1 diabetes patients and matched healthy donors were compared on the TCRB repertoires of their sorted circulating CD4+ T cell subsets. Naive and central memory subsets were obtained from all 30 or so donors, but regulatory and stem cell-like memory subsets were isolated from only 8 patients and roughly 8 healthy donors. The study at large found these results: At VDJ recombination sites, type 1 diabetes patients had fewer insertions and more deleted nucleotides, which implies abnormalities in thymic rearrangement. Sequencing cDNA rather than genomic DNA could over-represent highly expressing activated cells, although activation and CD3 levels did not differ between groups. Naive, central memory and regulatory TCRB repertoires appeared to be more alike among patients than among healthy donors. PCR may preferentially amplify shorter templates, but because patient and control samples were amplified and corrected together, any resulting skew would affect both groups equally. In all four CD4+ subsets, TCRB CDR3 length was moderately but significantly shorter in type 1 diabetes patients. HLA sub-analyses involved small numbers of individuals, so any influence of HLA type on TCRB rearrangement remained unresolved.

Each donor gave one peripheral blood draw, averaging approximately 110 mL, which was collected into heparinised tubes. A BD FACSAria II and a panel including CD45RO, CCR7, CD25, CD127, CD95 and CD27 were used to sort naive, central memory, regulatory and stem cell-like memory CD4+ T cells. Purity was above 98% for every sorted population. Right away, PBMCs were isolated by Lymphoprep density gradient centrifugation and were stained directly, with no culture step. To minimize batch effects, samples were stained and sorted in pairs, one healthy donor with one patient per experiment. The germline ends are 19 bases apart after V is trimmed by 1 base and J by 0 bases. CDR1 and CDR2 were assigned from the germline V gene as SGHTA and FQGNSA. The CDR3 sequence holds 18 residues, the cysteine and phenylalanine included. Only CDR3 DNA remains: 54 bases, in frame from the first base. This clone came up a few times. Its antigen specificity is not known. Base qualities were left out, and no much larger clone turns up one base away.

The High Capacity cDNA Reverse Transcription Kit was used to reverse transcribe all of the isolated RNA, meaning that expressed TCRB transcripts were what got sequenced. Deep immunoSEQ sequencing was applied to naive, central memory and regulatory T cell samples, giving an average of approximately 4 million total reads per sample. Sorted cells were lysed in RLT buffer, and RNA was extracted using DNase-treated RNeasy Micro or Mini kits according to cell number. To prevent cross-contamination, every cell subset was processed on its own, while patient and healthy donor samples were processed together. Using the immunoSEQ multiplex PCR, TCRB sequences were amplified from cDNA into 87-bp fragments spanning the CDR3 region. Sequencing of the amplicons was done on the Illumina HiSeq platform. In the source study's methods: PCR bias was computationally corrected using synthetic template baselines, reads within Hamming distance 2 were collapsed, and singletons that could not be merged were discarded. By aligning reads against IMGT, V, D and J genes, CDR3 length, and insertions or deletions at six rearrangement sites were assigned. Within each subset, clonotype counts were normalized to sorted cell number, after which true diversity and Gini coefficients were computed with the tcR R package. Repertoire sharing was quantified using the overlap coefficient calculated on TCRB nucleotide sequences. Out-of-frame TCRB sequences from naive cells were analyzed to stand in for the pre-selection repertoire. Imported from immuneACCESS, the table was reduced by TCRdb to in-frame sequences with V and J called. These copies leave out some clones; in studies compared against another copy, an unresolved V gene accounts for under half, and the cause of the remainder is not known. V and J calls and clone size follow that table, whereas D and trimming were derived from the DNA. This sample has over 500,000 clones in its table, and roughly 16% of those were observed once. About 0.097% of the sample rests with the top ten.

The chain was built from TRBV7-2 and TRBJ2-7; tentative D gene TRBD2, with 5 bases matching. Sequenced material: naive CD4+ T cells from blood. This specimen's cell subset or site label, per the study, means: true naive CD4+ T cells. The TCR sequence derives from a man younger than 35 in good health. The nucleotide sequence reads TGTGCCAGCAGCTTAGACTCCCTCCGGCGGGTACCCTCCTACGAGCAGTACTTC. This translates into CASSLDSLRRVPSYEQYF.